This T cell receptor (beta chain) appears in the sequencing data of a study of shared clonotypes between healthy human individuals. Across the study: For every donor, three CD4 naive, three CD4 memory, two CD8 naive and one CD8 memory plates were used.

Trimming stripped 8 bases from V and 2 bases from J, with 15 bases between. CDR1 LNHDA and CDR2 SQIVND come from the germline V gene (reference sequence). This CDR3 has 14 amino acids. Positively selected for CCR7, the CD45RO-negative cells used as naive CD8 cells excluded terminally differentiated effector memory CD45RA+ cells. Repertoires were generated with immunoSEQ multiplex PCR, while TCRdb's copy carries only in-frame clones and drops some. The sample carries around 2,000,000 clones, approximately 94% recorded once. The sequenced material came from naive CD8+ T cells sorted from blood. The sequence was collected from a man younger than 35 in good health. V and J are TRBV19 and TRBJ1-2, with unresolved D. CDR3 in DNA: TGTGCCAGTGGCCCGGCAGGAGTCAACTATGGCTACACCTTC. It codes for CASGPAGVNYGYTF.